This T cell receptor (beta chain) was documented in a study of identical twins. Study outcomes and limitations: The models gave estimates that fell short of the out-of-frame TCR alpha sharing seen in monozygotic twins. An excess of low generation probability was shown by twin-shared out-of-frame alpha sequences. Cord blood's abundant beta clonotypes had fewer insertions, unlike memory repertoires.

This clonotype occurred many times. Antigen specificity is unknown. The CDR3 totals 13 residues. Germline V lookup: CDR1 MNHNS, CDR2 SASEGT. Unmatched junction bases numbered 7, after V lost 6 bases and J lost 6 bases. In TCRdb, the 5' RACE reads were re-called with MiXCR into one record per CDR3 protein. The table lists approximately 890,000 distinct CDR3 sequences, around an eighth of them singletons, with 1.5% to 2% in the top ten. The donor group consisted entirely of healthy Caucasians. These data are also associated with another study on yellow fever vaccine responses in identical twins.

The V gene is TRBV6-1, the J gene TRBJ1-2; 7 bases align to TRBD1. The source material was PBMCs. This TCR was recovered from a woman between 18 and 30 years old in good health. The CDR3 nucleotides read TGTGCCAGCAGCGGGGACAGAAAGAATGGCTACACCTTC. As protein: CASSGDRKNGYTF.